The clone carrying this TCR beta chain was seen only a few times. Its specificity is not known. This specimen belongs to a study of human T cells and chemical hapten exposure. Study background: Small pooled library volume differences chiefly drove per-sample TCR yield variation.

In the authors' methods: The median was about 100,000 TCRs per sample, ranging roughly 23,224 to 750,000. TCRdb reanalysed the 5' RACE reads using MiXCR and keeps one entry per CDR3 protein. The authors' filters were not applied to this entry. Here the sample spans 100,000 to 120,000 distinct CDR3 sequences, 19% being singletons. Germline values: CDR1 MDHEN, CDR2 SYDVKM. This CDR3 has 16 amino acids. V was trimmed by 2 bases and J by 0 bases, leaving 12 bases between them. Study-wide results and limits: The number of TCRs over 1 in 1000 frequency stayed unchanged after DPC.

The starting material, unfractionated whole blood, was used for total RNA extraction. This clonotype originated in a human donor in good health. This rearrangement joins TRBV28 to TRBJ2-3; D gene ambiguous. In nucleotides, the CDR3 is TGTGCCAGCAGTTTACAACCGCAAAGCAGCACAGATACGCAGTATTTT. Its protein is CASSLQPQSSTDTQYF.